This T cell receptor (beta chain) was retrieved from a study of blood T cell repertoires in COVID-19. Study at large: T cells, B-cell-depleted T cells, or PBMCs supplied cDNA or gDNA.

Worth noting for this clone: This specimen includes other DNA sequences encoding the same CDR3.

In the source study's methods: Quantification of nucleated cells was approximated via reference gene primer amplification. Sequencing used immunoSEQ multiplex PCR; TCRdb keeps in-frame clones, though not all of them. Clonal size and the V and J genes are those of that table, whereas D and trimming came from the DNA. The sample holds approximately 230,000 clones; around 86% are singletons and the top ten take about 2.2%. This CDR3 has 15 residues. The V gene lost 1 base and the J gene lost 1 base, with 5 bases spanning the gap. The V gene's germline CDR1 is SGHAT and CDR2 FQNNGV. The chain uses TRBV11-2 and TRBJ2-6; D is unresolved. The sample was peripheral blood. The receptor's source is a man between 25 and 39 years old who had recovered from COVID-19. The CDR3 region is CASSLGRSGANVLTF. In nucleotides, the CDR3 is TGTGCCAGCAGCTTAGGCAGGTCTGGGGCCAACGTCCTGACTTTC.